This section outlines one T cell receptor (beta chain) sequence together with its context. Antigen specificity is unknown. A read error is possible here, since a much larger clone lies one base away. Stated time point: newly diagnosed GD, antithyroid drugs for less than 3 months. Construction of the TCR library relied on RNA isolated from PBMCs. This entry belongs to a study of regulatory T cells in long-lasting Graves disease. Study-wide results and limits: Persistent disease exhibited a predilection for TRBV28, TRBJ1-2 and TRBJ2-5. Persistent Graves' disease cases displayed lower TCR diversity than newly diagnosed ones.

The V segment lost 5 bases and the J segment 5 bases; nucleotides outside the gene matches: 3. CDR1 PRHDT and CDR2 FYEKMQ come from the germline V gene (reference sequence). The CDR3 totals 13 residues. Building of the TCR beta libraries involved iRepertoire HTBI primers and Arm-PCR of CDR3 regions. One entry per CDR3 protein, called by TCRdb with MiXCR from the multiplex PCR reads. The table shows approximately 390,000 distinct CDR3 sequences, with about 16% occurring only once. This sample also appeared in a second study, on T cells in Graves' hyperthyroidism and ophthalmopathy. That report notes: Researchers ran a first-round RT-PCR on the TCR CDR3 using the HTBI primer set. Ophthalmopathy, as predicted by the model, came a median 6.5 months after the prediction.

The sequence was collected from a woman aged 18-29 years with Graves disease. The source was peripheral blood mononuclear cells (PBMCs), collected at new diagnosis, from a patient treated with antithyroid drugs. The V call is TRBV13, the J call TRBJ2-7, with 10 bases matching TRBD2. CDR3 amino acids: CASSIGTSDEQYF. In nucleotides, the CDR3 is TGTGCCAGCAGCATCGGGACTAGCGACGAGCAGTACTTC.